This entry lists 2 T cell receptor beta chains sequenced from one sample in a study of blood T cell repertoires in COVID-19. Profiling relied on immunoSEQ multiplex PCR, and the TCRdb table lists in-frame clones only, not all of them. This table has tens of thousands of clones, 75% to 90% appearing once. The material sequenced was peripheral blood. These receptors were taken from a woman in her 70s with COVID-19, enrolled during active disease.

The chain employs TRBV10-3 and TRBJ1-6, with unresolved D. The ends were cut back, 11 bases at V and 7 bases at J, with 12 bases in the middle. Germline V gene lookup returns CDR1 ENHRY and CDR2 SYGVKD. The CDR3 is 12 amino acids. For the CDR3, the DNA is TGTGCCTCCGCCCCGGGAAATTCACCCCTCCACTTT. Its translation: CASAPGNSPLHF.

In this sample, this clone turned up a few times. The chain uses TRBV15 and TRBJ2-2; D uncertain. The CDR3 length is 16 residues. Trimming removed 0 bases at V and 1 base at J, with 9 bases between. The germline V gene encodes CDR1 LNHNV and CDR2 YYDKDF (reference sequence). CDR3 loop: CATSRDPVRNTGELFF. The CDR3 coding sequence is TGTGCCACCAGCAGAGATCCAGTAAGGAACACCGGGGAGCTGTTTTTT. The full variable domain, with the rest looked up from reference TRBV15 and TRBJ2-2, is DAMVIQNPRYQVTQFGKPVTLSCSQTLNHNVMYWYQQKSSQAPKLLFHYYDKDFNNEADTPDNFQSRRPNTSFCFLDIRSPGLGDTAMYLCATSRDPVRNTGELFFGEGSRLTVL.